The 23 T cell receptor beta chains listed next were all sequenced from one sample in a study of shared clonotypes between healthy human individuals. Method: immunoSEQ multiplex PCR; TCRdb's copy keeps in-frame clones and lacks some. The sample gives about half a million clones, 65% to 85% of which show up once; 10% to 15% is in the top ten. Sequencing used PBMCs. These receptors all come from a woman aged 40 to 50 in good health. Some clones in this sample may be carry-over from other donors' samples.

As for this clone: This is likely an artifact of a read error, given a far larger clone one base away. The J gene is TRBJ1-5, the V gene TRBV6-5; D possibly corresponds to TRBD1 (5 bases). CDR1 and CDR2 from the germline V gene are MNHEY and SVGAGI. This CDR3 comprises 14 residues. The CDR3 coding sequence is TGTGCCTGCAGTTACGGGACGGAGAATCAGCCCCAGCATTTT. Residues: CACSYGTENQPQHF.

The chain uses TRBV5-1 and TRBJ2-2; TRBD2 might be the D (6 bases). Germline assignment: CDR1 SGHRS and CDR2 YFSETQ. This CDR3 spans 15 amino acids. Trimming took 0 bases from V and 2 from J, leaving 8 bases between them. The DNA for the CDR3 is TGCGCCAGCAGCTTGGCCGGGAGTAACACCGGGGAGCTGTTTTTT. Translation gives CASSLAGSNTGELFF.

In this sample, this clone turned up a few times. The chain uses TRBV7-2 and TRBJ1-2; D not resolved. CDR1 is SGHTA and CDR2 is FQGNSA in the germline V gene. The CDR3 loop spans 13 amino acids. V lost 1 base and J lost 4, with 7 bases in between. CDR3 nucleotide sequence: TGTGCCAGCAGCTTAGGGACGGTCTATGGCTACACCTTC. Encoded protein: CASSLGTVYGYTF.

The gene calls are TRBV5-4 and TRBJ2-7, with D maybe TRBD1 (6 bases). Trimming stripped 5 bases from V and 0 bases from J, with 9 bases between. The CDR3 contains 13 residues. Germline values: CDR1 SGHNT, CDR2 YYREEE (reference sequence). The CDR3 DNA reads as TGTGCCAGCAGAGACAGGAGCTCCTACGAGCAGTACTTC. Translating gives CASRDRSSYEQYF.

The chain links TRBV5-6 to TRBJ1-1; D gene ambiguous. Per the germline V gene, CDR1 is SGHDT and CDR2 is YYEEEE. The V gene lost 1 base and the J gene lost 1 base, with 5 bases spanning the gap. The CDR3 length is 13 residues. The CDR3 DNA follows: TGTGCCAGCAGCTTGTTTAGGAACACTGAAGCTTTCTTT. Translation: CASSLFRNTEAFF.

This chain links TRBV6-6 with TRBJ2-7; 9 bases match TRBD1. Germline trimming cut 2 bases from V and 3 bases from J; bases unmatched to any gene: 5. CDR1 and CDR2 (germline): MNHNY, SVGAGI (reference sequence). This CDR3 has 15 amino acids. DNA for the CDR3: TGTGCCAGCAGTTACGTGGGACAGGGCTTCTACGAGCAGTACTTC. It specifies CASSYVGQGFYEQYF.

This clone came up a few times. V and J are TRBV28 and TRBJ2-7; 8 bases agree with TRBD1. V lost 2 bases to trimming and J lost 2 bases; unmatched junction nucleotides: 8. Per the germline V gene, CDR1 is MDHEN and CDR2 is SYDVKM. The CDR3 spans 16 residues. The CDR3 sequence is CASSLRGQVPPYEQYF. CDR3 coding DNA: TGTGCCAGCAGTTTAAGGGGACAGGTGCCCCCCTACGAGCAGTACTTC. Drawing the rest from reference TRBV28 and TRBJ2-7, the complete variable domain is DVKVTQSSRYLVKRTGEKVFLECVQDMDHENMFWYRQDPGLGLRLIYFSYDVKMKEKGDIPEGYSVSREKKERFSLILESASTNQTSMYLCASSLRGQVPPYEQYFGPGTRLTVT.

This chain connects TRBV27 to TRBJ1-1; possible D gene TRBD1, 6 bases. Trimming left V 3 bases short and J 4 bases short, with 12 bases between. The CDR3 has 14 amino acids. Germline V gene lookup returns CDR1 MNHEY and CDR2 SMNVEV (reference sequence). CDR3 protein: CASSFRGARTEAFF. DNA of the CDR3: TGTGCCAGCAGTTTTCGGGGGGCGCGCACTGAAGCTTTCTTT.

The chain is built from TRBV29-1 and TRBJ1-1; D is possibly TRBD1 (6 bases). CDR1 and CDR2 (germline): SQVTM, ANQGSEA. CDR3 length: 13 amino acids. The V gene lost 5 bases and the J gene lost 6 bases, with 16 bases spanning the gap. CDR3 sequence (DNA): TGCAGCGTTCGAGGGGGATTTGGGTCTGAAGCTTTCTTT. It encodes CSVRGGFGSEAFF.

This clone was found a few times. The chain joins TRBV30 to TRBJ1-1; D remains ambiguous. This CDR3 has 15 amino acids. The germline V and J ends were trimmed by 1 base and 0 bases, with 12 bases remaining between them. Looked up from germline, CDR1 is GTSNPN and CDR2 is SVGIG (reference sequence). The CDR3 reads CAWSGRIALNTEAFF. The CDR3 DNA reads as TGTGCCTGGAGTGGACGGATAGCTTTGAACACTGAAGCTTTCTTT.

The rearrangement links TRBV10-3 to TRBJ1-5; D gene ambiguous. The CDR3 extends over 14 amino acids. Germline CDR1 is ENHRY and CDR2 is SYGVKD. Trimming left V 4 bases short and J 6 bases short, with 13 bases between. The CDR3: CAISVGEESQPQHF. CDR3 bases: TGTGCCATCAGTGTCGGAGAAGAAAGTCAGCCCCAGCATTTT.

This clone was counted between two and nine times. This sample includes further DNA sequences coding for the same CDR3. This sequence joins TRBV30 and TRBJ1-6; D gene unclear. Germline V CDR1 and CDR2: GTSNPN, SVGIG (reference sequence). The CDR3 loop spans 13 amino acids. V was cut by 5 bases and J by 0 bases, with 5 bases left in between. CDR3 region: CAWRSSYNSPLHF. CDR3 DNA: TGTGCCTGGCGTAGCTCCTATAATTCACCCCTCCACTTT.

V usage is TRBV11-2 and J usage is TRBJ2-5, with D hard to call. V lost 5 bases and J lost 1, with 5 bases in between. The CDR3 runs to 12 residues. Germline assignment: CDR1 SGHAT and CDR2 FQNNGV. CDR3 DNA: TGTGCCAGCAGCGAAGTCCAAGAGACCCAGTACTTC. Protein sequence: CASSEVQETQYF.

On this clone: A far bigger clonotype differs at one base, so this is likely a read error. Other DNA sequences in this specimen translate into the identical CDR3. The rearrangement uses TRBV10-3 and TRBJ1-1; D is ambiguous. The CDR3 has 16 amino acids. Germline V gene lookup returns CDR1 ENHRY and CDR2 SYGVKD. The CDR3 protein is CAISESRGIGSAEAFF. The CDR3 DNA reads TGTGCCATTAGTGAGTCTCGGGGTATAGGTTCGGCTGAAGCTTTCTTT.

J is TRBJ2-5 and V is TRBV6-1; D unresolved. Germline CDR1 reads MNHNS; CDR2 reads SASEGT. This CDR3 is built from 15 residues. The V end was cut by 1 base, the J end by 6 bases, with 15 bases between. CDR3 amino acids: CASSEGHLTPKTQYF. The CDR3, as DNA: TGTGCCAGCAGTGAAGGACACCTCACCCCCAAGACCCAGTACTTC.

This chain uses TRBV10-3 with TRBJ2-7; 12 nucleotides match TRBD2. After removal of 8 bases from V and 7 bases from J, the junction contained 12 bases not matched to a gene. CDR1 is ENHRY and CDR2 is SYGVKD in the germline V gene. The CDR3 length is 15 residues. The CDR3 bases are TGTGCCATCTCCCCACCGGGACTAGCGGGCGTGGAGCAGTACTTC. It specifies CAISPPGLAGVEQYF.

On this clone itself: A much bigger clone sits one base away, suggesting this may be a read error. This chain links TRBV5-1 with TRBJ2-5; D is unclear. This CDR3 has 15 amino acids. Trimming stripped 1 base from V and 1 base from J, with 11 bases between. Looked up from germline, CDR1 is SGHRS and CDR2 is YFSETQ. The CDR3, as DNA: TGCGCCAGCAGCTTGTTACCCCCTACCCAAGAGACCCAGTACTTC. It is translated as CASSLLPPTQETQYF.

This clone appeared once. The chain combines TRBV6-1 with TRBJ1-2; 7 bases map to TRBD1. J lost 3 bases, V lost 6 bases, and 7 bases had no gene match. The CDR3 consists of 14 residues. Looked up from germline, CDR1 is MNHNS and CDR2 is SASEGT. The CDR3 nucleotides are TGTGCCAGCAGCCCTACAGGGGATGACTATGGCTACACCTTC. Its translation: CASSPTGDDYGYTF.

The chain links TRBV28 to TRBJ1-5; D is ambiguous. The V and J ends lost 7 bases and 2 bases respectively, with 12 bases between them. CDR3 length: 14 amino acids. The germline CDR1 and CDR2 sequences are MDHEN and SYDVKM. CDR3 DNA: TGTGCCAGCACCAGAGTGGCGGGCAATCAGCCCCAGCATTTT. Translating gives CASTRVAGNQPQHF.

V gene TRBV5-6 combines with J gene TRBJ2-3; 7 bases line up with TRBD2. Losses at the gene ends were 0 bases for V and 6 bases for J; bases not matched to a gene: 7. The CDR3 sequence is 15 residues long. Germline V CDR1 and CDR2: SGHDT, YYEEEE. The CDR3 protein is CASSLVAGATDTQYF. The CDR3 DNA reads TGTGCCAGCAGCTTGGTCGCGGGAGCGACGGATACGCAGTATTTT.

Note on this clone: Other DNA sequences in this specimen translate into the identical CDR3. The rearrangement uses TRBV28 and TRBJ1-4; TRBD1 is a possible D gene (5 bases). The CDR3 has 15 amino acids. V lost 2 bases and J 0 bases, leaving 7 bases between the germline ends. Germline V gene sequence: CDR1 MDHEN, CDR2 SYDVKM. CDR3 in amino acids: CASSLQGATNEKLFF. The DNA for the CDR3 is TGTGCCAGCAGTTTACAGGGTGCAACTAATGAAAAACTGTTTTTT.

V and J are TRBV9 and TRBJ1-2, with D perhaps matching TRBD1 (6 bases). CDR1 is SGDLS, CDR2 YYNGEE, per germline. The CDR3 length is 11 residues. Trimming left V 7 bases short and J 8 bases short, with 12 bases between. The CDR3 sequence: CASGGRTGYTF. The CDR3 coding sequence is TGTGCCAGCGGGGGGCGGACAGGCTACACCTTC.

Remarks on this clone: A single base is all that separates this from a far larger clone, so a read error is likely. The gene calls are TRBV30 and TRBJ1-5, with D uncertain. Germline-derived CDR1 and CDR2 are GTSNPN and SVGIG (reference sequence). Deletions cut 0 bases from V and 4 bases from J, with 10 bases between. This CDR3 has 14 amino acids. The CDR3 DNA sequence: TGTGCCTGGAGTGTCACGGGGTGTAATCAGCCCCAGCATTTT. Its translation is CAWSVTGCNQPQHF.